This record covers a single TCR beta chain. The record originates from a study of T cell changes during pregnancy in multiple sclerosis. Trimming pared 1 base from V and 4 bases from J, leaving 11 bases between. This CDR3 is 14 amino acids long. Germline loops: CDR1 SGHRS, CDR2 YFSETQ. The protocol was immunoSEQ multiplex PCR, while the TCRdb copy is restricted to in-frame clones and leaves out a portion. In the table there are about 20,000 clones, roughly 90% of which are singletons. The sample was CD8+ T cells from peripheral blood mononuclear cells, taken in the second trimester of pregnancy. The rearrangement uses TRBV5-1 and TRBJ1-2; D call uncertain. The sequence was obtained from a female donor in good health, enrolled as a control in a pregnancy study. The CDR3 DNA is TGCGCCAGCAGCTTGCACCGGGTGGCCTATGGCTACACCTTC. Its protein product is CASSLHRVAYGYTF.